The sequence of this T cell receptor beta chain was determined in a study of cytomegalovirus exposure and HLA in healthy donors. This CDR3 is 14 amino acids long. With V trimmed by 4 bases and J by 0 bases, 0 bases remained unmatched. Germline values: CDR1 MRHNA, CDR2 SNTAGT. Findings and limits, study-wide: As was reported, the classifier diagnosed cytomegalovirus status with high specificity and sensitivity. Most of the TCR beta V segments (in an earlier analysis) were productive either about 90% or about 30% of the time. Most TCR sequences were rare, but some public TCRs occurred in many donors.

This clone was counted at least ten times. Its antigen is not identified. Primers included in the PCR were 60 Vbeta and 13 Jbeta primers. Method: immunoSEQ multiplex PCR; TCRdb's copy keeps in-frame clones and lacks some. This table holds 60,000 to 75,000 clones, 70% to 80% found once. Sequencing was performed on PBMCs. This clonotype was obtained from a young man in good health and CMV-seropositive. The chain is built from TRBV6-4 and TRBJ2-1; 7 positions agree with TRBD2. This CDR3 is CASSGGSSYNEQFF. The CDR3 region has the DNA TGTGCCAGCAGTGGCGGGAGCTCCTACAATGAGCAGTTCTTC.